The 4 T cell receptor beta chains below come from one sample, sequenced in a study of CD8+ T cells in alopecia areata. Extracted RNA was reverse transcribed into cDNA, the sequencing template. Data came from immunoSEQ multiplex PCR; TCRdb stores just in-frame clones and leaves some out. The sample has 95,000 to 120,000 clones; around 55% are singletons. The sequencing input was CD8+ T cells sorted from blood. The receptors shown here come from a human donor in good health.

The chain uses TRBV5-4 and TRBJ1-2; 11 bases line up with TRBD1. With 2 bases clipped from V and 8 bases from J, the junction kept 5 bases outside the gene matches. The CDR3 length is 14 residues. Per the germline V gene, CDR1 is SGHNT and CDR2 is YYREEE (reference sequence). For the CDR3, the DNA is TGTGCCAGCAGCTTACCGGGACAGGGGGGAGGCTACACCTTC. Translating it yields CASSLPGQGGGYTF.

This sequence joins TRBV7-2 and TRBJ2-7, with 12 bases that match TRBD2. CDR1 and CDR2 (germline): SGHTA, FQGNSA. Trimming removed 5 bases from V and 4 bases from J; junction bases left unmatched: 6. This CDR3 spans 15 amino acids. Here the CDR3 DNA reads TGTGCCAGCAGCCTCGGGACTAGCGGGTTATACGAGCAGTACTTC. It codes for CASSLGTSGLYEQYF.

The rearrangement links TRBV27 to TRBJ1-1, with D possibly TRBD1 on 5 matching bases. Germline V gene data show CDR1 as MNHEY and CDR2 as SMNVEV (reference sequence). The CDR3 spans 14 residues. Trimming shortened V by 2 bases and J by 4 bases, and 11 bases separated the two germline ends. This CDR3 reads CASSLLGPGTEAFF. CDR3 in DNA: TGTGCCAGCAGTTTACTGGGGCCGGGCACTGAAGCTTTCTTT.

J is TRBJ1-1 and V is TRBV13, with 10 bases aligning to TRBD1. From germline, CDR1 is PRHDT and CDR2 FYEKMQ (reference sequence). The CDR3 contains 17 residues. Losses at the gene ends were 2 bases for V and 3 bases for J; bases not matched to a gene: 9. CDR3 DNA: TGTGCCAGCAGCTTAAAAGGGGACAGGGGTTGGGACACTGAAGCTTTCTTT. This gives the protein CASSLKGDRGWDTEAFF.